Sequencing of this T cell receptor beta chain was carried out in a study of T cell responses to AZD1222 COVID-19 vaccine. Across the study: Pooled samples include second doses given at about 4 or 12 weeks.

TCRdb's copy holds only in-frame clones and misses some; the assay was immunoSEQ multiplex PCR. Of about 170,000 clones listed, 80% to 95% were seen once; the top ten hold 3.5% to 5%. Study observations and caveats: Spike-specific TCR depth and breadth grew after two AZD1222 doses. Only a handful of AZD1222 recipients, roughly 6 in all, had baseline seropositivity. Spike-wide coverage was observed for vaccine-associated CD4 TCRs, with dominant responses at 160-218 and 743-854.

CDR1 is GTSNPN and CDR2 is SVGIG in the germline V gene (reference sequence). The CDR3 spans 15 residues. V lost 3 bases and J lost 3, with 17 bases in between. Concerning this clone: Its cognate antigen is unknown. The sample carries other DNA sequences with the same CDR3.

The sequenced sample was peripheral blood, obtained on day 0 of AZD1222 vaccination. The gene calls are TRBV30 and TRBJ1-2; TRBD1 is a possible D gene (5 bases). The clonotype comes from an adult in good health. CDR3 in DNA: TGTGCCTGGAGACGCCCTGAGGGGCGCGACTATGGCTACACCTTC. Its protein is CAWRRPEGRDYGYTF.